A selection of T cell receptor beta chains follows, all from one sample in a study of blood T cells in healthy people across ages. Each CDR3 protein gets one entry after TCRdb re-called the 5' RACE reads with MiXCR. The data contain hundreds of thousands of distinct CDR3 sequences, roughly 60% of them singletons. What was sequenced was blood. These receptors were collected from a man under 40 in good health. The CDR3 runs from the conserved cysteine through the conserved F or W. D genes are given only for firm matches. Some rows have no size entry. The others give once, few or many, or a class for an expanded clone.

v_gene	abundance	d_gene	j_gene	CDR3nt	CDR3aa
TRBV12-3/TRBV12-4	few	NA	TRBJ1-2	TGTGCCAGCAGTTTGGGGGCGGGACGGAGCTATGGCTACACCTTC	CASSLGAGRSYGYTF
TRBV20-1	NA	TRBD2	TRBJ2-7	TGCAGTGCTAGAGATGGGACTAGCGGGCCCTACTACGAGCAGTACTTC	CSARDGTSGPYYEQYF
TRBV7-8	NA	NA	TRBJ2-5	TGTGCCAGCAGCCCACACGATGACAGGGAGGGGGGGACCCAGTACTTC	CASSPHDDREGGTQYF
TRBV28	NA	TRBD2	TRBJ2-1	TGTGCCTCGCAACCGGGACTAGCTAGGGCCAATGAGCAGTTCTTC	CASQPGLARANEQFF
TRBV30	NA	NA	TRBJ2-2	TGTGCCTGGAGTTTGGGCGGGGAGCTGTTTTTT	CAWSLGGELFF
TRBV29-1	few	NA	TRBJ1-2	TGTAGCGTCAGGGAGAAGGGCTACACCTTC	CSVREKGYTF
TRBV28	NA	NA	TRBJ2-7	TGTGCCAGCAGCCAAACCCTCCGTTCCTACGAGCAGTACTTC	CASSQTLRSYEQYF
TRBV11-2	few	NA	TRBJ2-1	TGTGCCAGCAGCTCTGCGGGGTCCTCCTACAATGAGCAGTTCTTC	CASSSAGSSYNEQFF
TRBV6-5	few	NA	TRBJ1-2	TGTGCCAGCAGTTACTCACAGTCGAGGGGCTACACCTTC	CASSYSQSRGYTF
TRBV6-2/TRBV6-3	few	TRBD2	TRBJ2-5	TGTGCCAGCAGTCAGCGGGAACAAGAGACCCAGTACTTC	CASSQREQETQYF
TRBV12-3/TRBV12-4	NA	NA	TRBJ2-5	TGTGCCAGCAGTTTCAACCGAGGGCGATTCCCCCCAGAGACCCAGTACTTC	CASSFNRGRFPPETQYF
TRBV6-5	NA	NA	TRBJ2-7	TGTGCCAGCAGTCAATCCTCCAGGAGCGAGCAGTACTTC	CASSQSSRSEQYF
TRBV4-2	NA	TRBD1	TRBJ1-2	TGTGCCAGCAGCCAAGGAGGACAGGTACCGACTAGCTACACCTTC	CASSQGGQVPTSYTF
TRBV6-6	NA	NA	TRBJ2-6	TGTGCCAGCAGTTATGCTCAGACCTCTGGGGCCAACGTCCTGACTTTC	CASSYAQTSGANVLTF
TRBV3-1	NA	TRBD2	TRBJ2-4	TGTGCCAGCAGCCCAGTACTAACTAGCGGGGGGAACATTCAGTACTTC	CASSPVLTSGGNIQYF
TRBV12-3/TRBV12-4	NA	NA	TRBJ1-6	TGTGCCAGCCGGGACCGTGATATATATAATTCACCCCTCCACTTT	CASRDRDIYNSPLHF
TRBV7-2	NA	NA	TRBJ1-4	TGTGCCAGCAGCTTAACCAGAACTAATGAAAAACTGTTTTTT	CASSLTRTNEKLFF
TRBV6-5	NA	TRBD1	TRBJ2-3	TGTGCCAGCGGACAGGGACATTATTTTACGCAGTATTTT	CASGQGHYFTQYF
TRBV29-1	few	NA	TRBJ2-1	TGCAGCGTTCATAGCGCGGGGGCGAAGAGGTGGGAGCAGTTCTTC	CSVHSAGAKRWEQFF
TRBV27	NA	TRBD1	TRBJ2-7	TGTGCCAGCAGTTTATCCCCTGGGACAGGGGAAAGCTACTGCTCCGAGCAGTACTTC	CASSLSPGTGESYCSEQYF
TRBV27	NA	NA	TRBJ1-1	TGTGCCAGCAGTCGGCCCGGGGGGAACACTGAAGCTTTCTTT	CASSRPGGNTEAFF
TRBV6-2/TRBV6-3	NA	NA	TRBJ2-7	TGTGCCAGCAGTTGGGATATGGGACCCTACGAGCAGTACTTC	CASSWDMGPYEQYF
TRBV20-1	NA	NA	TRBJ1-2	TGCAGTGCCACGAGTGTTAGGGGAGCTAACTATGGCTACACCTTC	CSATSVRGANYGYTF
TRBV7-2	NA	TRBD2	TRBJ2-1	TGTGCCAGCAGCCTATATCCCGGGACTAGCAATATAAATGAGCAGTTCTTC	CASSLYPGTSNINEQFF
TRBV11-1	NA	TRBD1	TRBJ2-4	TGTGCCAGCAGCCCAAGAAATGGACAGGGGCTATGGTCCATTCAGTACTTC	CASSPRNGQGLWSIQYF
TRBV10-3	NA	TRBD2	TRBJ2-3	TGTGCCATCCGCACCTGGGAGGGTGAAGATACGCAGTATTTT	CAIRTWEGEDTQYF
TRBV6-6	once	NA	TRBJ2-7	TGTGCCAGCATGATCGGGACGGTGGCCTACGAGCAGTACTTC	CASMIGTVAYEQYF
TRBV10-3	NA	NA	TRBJ2-7	TGTGCCATGGCAGGGGAACCCTACGAGCAGTACTTC	CAMAGEPYEQYF
TRBV20-1	NA	TRBD1	TRBJ2-7	TGCAGTGCCATTGAACCGGGACAGGGTTGTTGGCAGTACTTC	CSAIEPGQGCWQYF
TRBV7-6	NA	NA	TRBJ2-1	TGTGCCAGCAGCTTAGGCAGGTTCTTAGATGAGCAGTTCTTC	CASSLGRFLDEQFF
TRBV10-3	NA	NA	TRBJ2-7	TGTGCCATCAGTGAAGGGATCGCCCGCCACGAGCAGTACTTC	CAISEGIARHEQYF
TRBV12-3/TRBV12-4	NA	NA	TRBJ2-7	TGTGCCAGCAGTTTGGGGTATGGGGGCGACGAGCAGTACTTC	CASSLGYGGDEQYF
TRBV7-2	NA	TRBD2	TRBJ2-1	TGTGCCAGCAGCTTGGTAACTAGCGGATCTAATGAGCAGTTCTTC	CASSLVTSGSNEQFF
TRBV6-1	NA	NA	TRBJ2-7	TGTGCCAGCAGTGAGATGGGCAGCCACGAGCAGTACTTC	CASSEMGSHEQYF
TRBV20-1	NA	NA	TRBJ2-7	TGCAGTGCCCCCCTAGCCCCCGAGCAGTACTTC	CSAPLAPEQYF
TRBV5-1	few	TRBD2	TRBJ2-1	TGCGCCAGCAGCTTGGGAGCGGGAGAGGGTAATGAGCAGTTCTTC	CASSLGAGEGNEQFF
TRBV20-1	NA	NA	TRBJ2-7	TGCAGTGCTAGAGATCTGAGGGGGAGTCAAAACGAGCAGTACTTC	CSARDLRGSQNEQYF
TRBV20-1	NA	NA	TRBJ2-5	TGCAGTGCTAGCCCGGTAGTATTTGAGGTACAAGAGACCCAGTACTTC	CSASPVVFEVQETQYF
TRBV15	NA	NA	TRBJ2-5	TGTGCCACCAGCAGAGTTGGGTTCCAAGAGACCCAGTACTTC	CATSRVGFQETQYF
TRBV28	once	NA	TRBJ2-7	TGTGCCAGCAGCACAGTCGCGCACGAGCAGTACTTC	CASSTVAHEQYF
TRBV7-9	NA	NA	TRBJ1-4	TGTGCCAGCAGCTTAACCGTTGGTGAAAAACTGTTTTTT	CASSLTVGEKLFF
TRBV28	NA	NA	TRBJ2-7	TGTGCCAGCAGCCTAGGCCGCATGTACGAGCAGTACTTC	CASSLGRMYEQYF
TRBV28	NA	TRBD2	TRBJ2-5	TGTGCCAGCTTCCCTGGGACTAGCGGGATGGGGGAGACCCAGTACTTC	CASFPGTSGMGETQYF
TRBV4-1	NA	NA	TRBJ2-5	TGCGCCAGCGGATCGGTTGACAGATCTCTAGAGACCCAGTACTTC	CASGSVDRSLETQYF
TRBV20-1	few	NA	TRBJ1-2	TGCAGTGCTTACGGGATCTATGGCTACACCTTC	CSAYGIYGYTF